This T cell receptor (beta chain) derives from a study of identical twins (dated by TCRdb to 2016 to 2018). Regarding the complete study: To test whether fetal clonotypes persist, the study used deep sequencing on TCR alpha and beta repertoires from monozygotic twins, unrelated adults of various ages, and cord blood. To rule out contamination, replicate twin experiments were performed at different times with different library preparation protocols. What the work shows at the level of the full study, not this receptor alone: Compared with coincidental sharing between unrelated individuals, an excess of low generation-probability sequences was observed among out-of-frame TCR alpha sequences shared between twins. Recombination models systematically underestimated out-of-frame TCR alpha sharing in monozygotic twins but agreed with sharing between unrelated individuals. Abundant cord blood beta clonotypes had fewer insertions, young adult naive repertoires showed a similar but weaker trend, and memory repertoires showed no such trend. Because the same donors could not be followed over many years, the conclusions relied on cross-sectional statistical analysis. A weaker excess of twin sharing was found in beta out-of-frame sequences because the signal-to-noise ratio was lowered by fewer shared sequences. Zero-insertion analyses could be partly confounded by invariant T cells such as MAIT and iNKT, though diverse VJ usage argued against such confounding for most clonotypes.

The library was produced with 5' RACE. This sample was sequenced with an Illumina HiSeq 2000. A universal primer binding site was added through template switching, and the final cDNA carried a unique molecular identifier so that TCR cDNA molecules could be counted accurately. First-strand cDNA for TCR alpha and beta chains was synthesized from specific primers in the conserved constant-segment region. Each cDNA library was double barcoded, with a SMART-Mk sample barcode plus Illumina barcodes, to control for contamination. TruSeq adapter sequences, together with Illumina sample barcodes, were added in two successive PCR steps. The Illumina HiSeq platform was used with custom primers to sequence TCR alpha and beta cDNA libraries. The study's own analysis went as follows. MiGEC processed the raw reads to extract unique molecular identifiers, while MiXCR was used to determine the CDR3 positions. For each individual, recombination models were inferred using an EM algorithm with the repgenHMM and IGoR tools. The analysis of shared clonotypes was done with the tcR package in R, with sharing normalized by the product of cloneset sizes. To study raw recombination free of thymic and clonal selection effects, out-of-frame nonproductive sequences were analyzed. The public reads were quality trimmed at Q25 with fastp and then assembled into clones with MiXCR by TCRdb, keeping productive beta chains. Entries are consolidated by CDR3 protein sequence, retaining the most common genes and DNA. For this entry, the V and J calls and clone size follow TCRdb and not the study's own pipeline. The sample records a few hundred thousand distinct CDR3 sequences, about an eighth of which are singletons. In total, the top ten clones hold about 3.9% of the sample.

All donors were healthy Caucasians. The twin cohort comprised three pairs of female monozygotic twins, all aged roughly 18 to 29 years. Miltenyi CD45RO+ enrichment and human naive T-cell isolation kits were used to isolate memory (CD45RO+) and naive T cells from PBMC. The sample holds a few counts of this clonotype. The antigen this receptor binds is unknown. The junction departs from germline at one end; a sequencing error may be responsible. In the germline V gene (reference sequence), CDR1 corresponds to SSHAT and CDR2 to FNYEAQ. The CDR3, from cysteine to phenylalanine, totals 14 residues. Here the CDR3 DNA is all that survives: 42 bases in frame from base 1. The data were also submitted as part of a second study, on yellow fever vaccine responses in identical twins. The second study reports: The authors reported that the T cell response to vaccination in identical twins appeared partly convergent and partly personalized. Focusing on identical twins, the study followed the T cell clones that responded to the vaccine, and did so with precision.

Specimen: memory (CD45RO+) T cells sorted from blood. The meaning of the sample's cell subset or site label: CD45RO+ enriched T cells. The TCR comes from a woman under 30 in good health. The chain links TRBV7-7 with TRBJ2-1; a stretch of 7 junction bases matches TRBD1. The nucleotides are TGTGCTAGCAGCTCCGGGACAGACTCCAATGAGCAGTTCTTC. Its translation reads: CASSSGTDSNEQFF.